This TCR beta chain was retrieved from a study of blood T cell repertoires in COVID-19. On the study more broadly: T cells, B-cell-depleted T cells, or PBMCs supplied cDNA or gDNA.

V was shortened by 6 bases and J by 4 bases, with 13 bases between the two germline ends. Germline V lookup: CDR1 MDHEN, CDR2 SYDVKM. This CDR3 is 13 amino acids long. Sequenced by immunoSEQ multiplex PCR; TCRdb stores in-frame clones only, minus some. This table has around 160,000 clones, 65% to 85% appearing once. This clone was recorded only once. Individuals aged about 18 to 100 years were recruited from 24 US areas. Each participant's cohort was designated according to participant-reported clinical history. Recovered participants had two consecutive negative NP/OP PCR tests, healthcare professional clearance, or symptom resolution.

Sequencing was done on a sample of PBMCs or T cells enriched from blood (not recorded which). The V and J genes are TRBV28 and TRBJ2-7; possibly TRBD1 for D (5 bases). This clonotype originated in a woman aged 55-69 years who had recovered from COVID-19. Written as DNA, the CDR3 is TGTGCCAGCAGCTACGAACAGGAATACGAGCAGTACTTC. Its translation: CASSYEQEYEQYF.